This entry lists 29 T cell receptor beta chains sequenced from one sample in a study of T cell responses to AZD1222 COVID-19 vaccine (dated by TCRdb to about 2021). The library was made by the immunoSEQ multiplex PCR assay. This immuneACCESS table, as held by TCRdb, lists in-frame sequences with V and J called but not all clones. Of the missing ones, under half trace to an unresolved V gene in checked studies; the others have no known cause. This sample gives more than 150,000 clones in total; 90% of them show up just once. The top ten clones comprise around 5.8% of the sample. This sample's time point label indicates: baseline before first vaccination. Sample: peripheral blood, taken on day 0 of AZD1222 vaccination. The receptors originated from an adult in good health.

This chain uses TRBV28 with TRBJ1-5; 9 nucleotides align to TRBD1. Germline V gives CDR1 MDHEN, CDR2 SYDVKM. The CDR3 length is 14 residues. Germline trimming cut 7 bases from V and 6 bases from J; bases unmatched to any gene: 7. CDR3 loop: CASKPGQGSQPQHF. Written as DNA, the CDR3 is TGTGCCAGCAAACCGGGACAGGGATCTCAGCCCCAGCATTTT. The full variable domain, completed using reference TRBV28 and TRBJ1-5, is DVKVTQSSRYLVKRTGEKVFLECVQDMDHENMFWYRQDPGLGLRLIYFSYDVKMKEKGDIPEGYSVSREKKERFSLILESASTNQTSMYLCASKPGQGSQPQHFGDGTRLSIL.

V gene TRBV30 combines with J gene TRBJ1-2; D gene unclear. Germline V CDR1 and CDR2: GTSNPN, SVGIG (reference sequence). Trimming removed 4 bases from V and 2 bases from J, with 5 bases in between. The CDR3 consists of 11 residues. The CDR3 sequence is CAWTVNYGYTF. For the CDR3, the DNA is TGTGCCTGGACGGTCAACTATGGCTACACCTTC.

The genes are TRBV7-9 and TRBJ1-5; 11 bases are shared with TRBD1. The CDR3 runs 18 residues. V dropped 7 bases and J dropped 1; count of bases not matched to a gene: 12. CDR1 SEHNR and CDR2 FQNEAQ come from the germline V gene (reference sequence). CDR3 bases: TGTGCCAGCAACCCATCGGACAGGGGGCTGGGGAGCAATCAGCCCCAGCATTTT. This sequence encodes CASNPSDRGLGSNQPQHF.

The sample holds one count of this clone. The J gene is TRBJ2-5, the V gene TRBV7-9; D perhaps matches TRBD2 (6 bases). The germline V gene encodes CDR1 SEHNR and CDR2 FQNEAQ (reference sequence). Trimming pared 0 bases from V and 2 bases from J, leaving 10 bases between. This CDR3 contains 15 residues. The CDR3 sequence is CASSLAAGLQETQYF. CDR3 nucleotide sequence: TGTGCCAGCAGCTTAGCAGCGGGCCTTCAAGAGACCCAGTACTTC.

The chain joins TRBV7-2 to TRBJ1-4; 7 bases line up with TRBD1. Looked up from germline, CDR1 is SGHTA and CDR2 is FQGNSA. The CDR3 consists of 17 residues. The J segment lost 0 bases and the V segment lost 0 bases, leaving 4 bases of the junction unmatched. The CDR3 DNA reads as TGTGCCAGCAGCTTAGCGGGACAGCGACCAACTAATGAAAAACTGTTTTTT. This gives the protein CASSLAGQRPTNEKLFF. Based on the CDR3 plus reference TRBV7-2 and TRBJ1-4, the full variable domain is GAGVSQSPSNKVTEKGKDVELRCDPISGHTALYWYRQSLGQGLEFLIYFQGNSAPDKSGLPSDRFSAERTGGSVSTLTIQRTQQEDSAVYLCASSLAGQRPTNEKLFFGSGTQLSVL.

The V call is TRBV7-2, the J call TRBJ1-3, with a possible D match to TRBD1 (6 bases). This CDR3 is built from 16 residues. V lost 1 base and J 3 bases, leaving 13 bases between the germline ends. From germline, CDR1 is SGHTA and CDR2 FQGNSA. The chain's CDR3 is CASSLGARGDGNTIYF. The CDR3 bases are TGTGCCAGCAGCTTAGGGGCCAGGGGAGATGGAAACACCATATATTTT.

This clone was detected once. The V call is TRBV5-1, the J call TRBJ2-1, with 9 bases lining up with TRBD2. The CDR3 extends over 16 amino acids. J was trimmed by 4 bases and V by 0 bases; bases with no gene match: 5. Germline V gene sequence: CDR1 SGHRS, CDR2 YFSETQ. CDR3 protein: CASSLDTSGRYNEQFF. The CDR3 DNA sequence: TGCGCCAGCAGCTTGGATACTAGCGGGCGTTACAATGAGCAGTTCTTC.

The genes are TRBV21-1 and TRBJ1-3; the table calls TRBD1, which could not be checked here. TRBV21-1 is given as a pseudogene. The CDR3 spans 18 residues. The CDR3 reads CASSKLGQGDDSGNTIYF. The CDR3 coding sequence is TGTGCCAGCAGCAAACTCGGTCAGGGGGACGACTCTGGAAACACCATATATTTT.

The chain uses TRBV10-3 and TRBJ2-5, with D perhaps matching TRBD2 (6 bases). Germline values: CDR1 ENHRY, CDR2 SYGVKD. V was trimmed by 8 bases and J by 3 bases, leaving 7 bases between them. The CDR3 extends over 11 amino acids. CDR3 DNA: TGTGCCATCGGAGGGGAAGAGACCCAGTACTTC. It specifies CAIGGEETQYF.

The chain uses TRBV7-2 and TRBJ2-1, with 8 nucleotides matching TRBD1. The trim removed 7 bases at V and 7 bases at J, leaving 15 bases unmatched. Germline loops: CDR1 SGHTA, CDR2 FQGNSA. This CDR3 contains 16 residues. The CDR3 nucleotides are TGTGCCAGCACCCCCGGGGGACAGGTGGGATCGAATGAGCAGTTCTTC. It specifies CASTPGGQVGSNEQFF.

V usage is TRBV28 and J usage is TRBJ1-2, with D perhaps matching TRBD1 (5 bases). Trimming stripped 3 bases from V and 8 bases from J, with 13 bases between. Germline V gene sequence: CDR1 MDHEN, CDR2 SYDVKM. The CDR3 is 13 amino acids. The CDR3 DNA is TGTGCCAGCAGTTTTCTGCAGGGCCGCGGCTACACCTTC. Protein product: CASSFLQGRGYTF.

This rearrangement joins TRBV27 to TRBJ2-5; 12 bases line up with TRBD2. There are 15 residues in the CDR3. Losses at the gene ends were 6 bases for V and 5 bases for J; bases not matched to a gene: 7. The germline gives CDR1 MNHEY, CDR2 SMNVEV (reference sequence). CDR3 DNA sequence: TGTGCCAGCAGCTCTAAGACTAGCGGGAGTGAGACCCAGTACTTC. Protein: CASSSKTSGSETQYF.

The rearrangement links TRBV21-1 to TRBJ2-1; the table's D call, TRBD1, was not checked against the DNA. TRBV21-1 is termed a pseudogene. The length of the CDR3 is 16 residues. CDR3 sequence: CASSNPGQGSYNEQFF. CDR3 coding DNA: TGTGCCAGCTCCAACCCCGGACAGGGCTCCTACAATGAGCAGTTCTTC.

This chain links TRBV7-9 with TRBJ1-2; 9 positions agree with TRBD1. In germline, CDR1 is SEHNR, CDR2 FQNEAQ (reference sequence). The CDR3 length is 17 residues. J gave up 0 bases and V 2 bases, and 7 bases lay outside the gene matches. The CDR3 reads CASSLRDRVLPNYGYTF. In DNA, the CDR3 is TGTGCCAGCAGCTTACGGGACAGGGTCCTCCCTAACTATGGCTACACCTTC.

This clone was detected only once. V and J are TRBV7-2 and TRBJ1-1; D ambiguous. The CDR3 spans 13 residues. The V gene lost 1 base and the J gene lost 6 bases, with 9 bases spanning the gap. CDR1 and CDR2 (germline): SGHTA, FQGNSA. CDR3 sequence (DNA): TGTGCCAGCAGCTTAGGTCCAGACGCTGAAGCTTTCTTT. Its translation: CASSLGPDAEAFF.

V gene TRBV7-2 combines with J gene TRBJ1-2; the match to TRBD1 covers 10 bases. Trimming at V came to 2 bases and at J to 4 bases, leaving 7 bases not matched to a gene. Germline CDR1 SGHTA, CDR2 FQGNSA. This CDR3 comprises 16 residues. The CDR3 is CASSLTRDRGSYGYTF. The CDR3 nucleotides are TGTGCCAGCAGCTTAACCCGGGACAGGGGATCCTATGGCTACACCTTC.

The CDR3 DNA reads as TGTGCCAGCAGTTACGGTGTGGCTTTTCAGCCCCAGCATTTT. It yields the protein CASSYGVAFQPQHF. The chain recombines TRBV6-6 with TRBJ1-5; D unresolved. Germline V gene sequence: CDR1 MNHNY, CDR2 SVGAGI (reference sequence). This CDR3 comprises 14 residues. V lost 2 bases and J 6 bases, leaving 11 bases between the germline ends.

The V gene is TRBV28, the J gene TRBJ2-2, with 11 positions matching TRBD2. Trimming cost V 6 bases and J 6 bases; bases outside gene matches: 9. CDR3 length: 16 residues. CDR1 and CDR2 from the germline V gene are MDHEN and SYDVKM. The CDR3 DNA follows: TGTGCCAGCAGGGCCTCCGGGACTAGCGGTGCCGGGGAGCTGTTTTTT. Amino acid sequence: CASRASGTSGAGELFF.

This chain joins TRBV5-1 and TRBJ2-7; weak D call: TRBD1 (6 bases). The germline V gene encodes CDR1 SGHRS and CDR2 YFSETQ. V lost 4 bases and J lost 2, with 13 bases in between. The CDR3 sequence is 14 residues long. The CDR3 spells CASSLLDRPYEQYF. The CDR3 coding sequence is TGCGCCAGCAGCCTACTAGACAGGCCCTACGAGCAGTACTTC.

The chain combines TRBV7-2 with TRBJ2-3; D perhaps matches TRBD2 (6 bases). The CDR3 spans 14 residues. Germline-derived CDR1 and CDR2 are SGHTA and FQGNSA. Trimming pared 1 base from V and 8 bases from J, leaving 13 bases between. The CDR3 DNA reads TGTGCCAGCAGCTTAGAAAATTCGCGGGGTACGCAGTATTTT. It specifies CASSLENSRGTQYF.

V gene TRBV11-2 combines with J gene TRBJ1-4; tentatively, D is TRBD1 (6 bases). The germline V gene has CDR1 SGHAT and CDR2 FQNNGV. This CDR3 has 15 amino acids. With 5 bases removed from V and 8 bases from J, the gap between germline ends came to 18 bases. The CDR3 sequence is CASSGLRDTTEKLFF. In DNA form, the CDR3 reads TGTGCCAGCAGCGGGCTGAGGGACACTACGGAAAAACTGTTTTTT.

The J gene is TRBJ1-5, the V gene TRBV28; D may be TRBD1 (5 bases). The CDR3 spans 12 residues. The V gene's germline CDR1 is MDHEN and CDR2 SYDVKM. V shed 5 bases and J shed 6 bases, with 8 bases lying between them. CDR3 sequence (DNA): TGTGCCAGCAGTATTCAGGGTCAGCCCCAGCATTTT. It is translated as CASSIQGQPQHF.

This chain uses TRBV29-1 with TRBJ2-5; D remains unclear. Germline V lookup: CDR1 SQVTM, CDR2 ANQGSEA. V lost 6 bases to trimming and J lost 5 bases, with 10 bases between them. There are 11 residues in the CDR3. The CDR3 region has the DNA TGCAGCGTCGGAGATCTGGAGACCCAGTACTTC. This translates into CSVGDLETQYF.

The chain joins TRBV21-1 to TRBJ1-1. TRBV21-1 is an annotated pseudogene. The length of the CDR3 is 14 residues. CDR3 sequence: CASSKARRETEAFF. As DNA, the CDR3 is TGTGCCAGCAGCAAAGCAAGGAGGGAAACTGAAGCTTTCTTT.

The chain is built from TRBV6-6 and TRBJ1-2, with D possibly being TRBD1 (5 bases). V was cut by 5 bases and J by 5 bases, with 27 bases left in between. The V gene's germline CDR1 is MNHNY and CDR2 SVGAGI (reference sequence). This CDR3 is 18 amino acids long. DNA for the CDR3: TGTGCCAGCAGTCTACGGGGGACGTTTCGGGACGGACTTTATGGCTACACCTTC. It specifies CASSLRGTFRDGLYGYTF.

The V gene is TRBV11-2, the J gene TRBJ1-4, with a possible D match to TRBD1 (6 bases). The CDR3 is made up of 15 amino acids. Germline CDR1 is SGHAT and CDR2 is FQNNGV. Trimming cost V 3 bases and J 2 bases, with 10 bases left between them. CDR3 sequence reads: CASSLRGATNEKLFF. The CDR3, as DNA: TGTGCCAGCAGCTTGAGGGGGGCTACTAATGAAAAACTGTTTTTT.

This clone has just a few counts. The DNA for the CDR3 is TGCGCCAGCAGCCCCACCAGTGGTTCTCGTTCGGTTGCGGTGAGAGCTAACTATGGCTACACCTTC. Translating gives CASSPTSGSRSVAVRANYGYTF. This sequence joins TRBV5-1 and TRBJ1-2; no clear D. The V end was cut by 4 bases, the J end by 0 bases, with 34 bases between. CDR1 is SGHRS and CDR2 is YFSETQ in the germline V gene. The CDR3 is 22 residues long.

The chain is built from TRBV6-5 and TRBJ2-1, with D perhaps TRBD1 or TRBD2 (5 bases each). The V end lost 6 bases, the J end lost 6 bases, and 18 bases lay between the germline ends. The CDR3 contains 15 residues. CDR1 and CDR2 from the germline V gene are MNHEY and SVGAGI. Written as DNA, the CDR3 is TGTGCCAGCAGGTCCGGGACCCAGGGTGGCAATGAGCAGTTCTTC. Its protein is CASRSGTQGGNEQFF.

The CDR3 DNA is TGTGCCATCAGTGAGTCGAGTTCGGTGACAGAGCCCCCGGAGCAGTACTTC. The encoded protein is CAISESSSVTEPPEQYF. The rearrangement joins TRBV10-3 to TRBJ2-7, with a possible D match to TRBD1 (5 bases). The germline V and J ends were trimmed by 0 bases and 7 bases, with 22 bases remaining between them. CDR1 is ENHRY, CDR2 SYGVKD, per germline. This CDR3 region has 17 residues.